This T cell receptor beta chain was captured by sequencing in a study of blood T cell repertoires in COVID-19. Looking at the study overall: Whether acute or convalescent, the COVID-19 samples came from the United States, Italy and Spain.

This clone was seen a few times. Enrollees, roughly 18 to 95 years old, lived in approximately 24 US areas. Participants were placed into cohorts based on the clinical history they reported. Profiling relied on immunoSEQ multiplex PCR, and the TCRdb table lists in-frame clones only, not all of them. Counted here are 350,000 to 550,000 clones, roughly 85% occurring once; the ten biggest clones make up roughly 2%. The material sequenced was PBMCs or T cells enriched from blood (not recorded which). This clonotype was sampled from a woman between 18 and 30 years old with acute COVID-19.

The CDR3 DNA sequence: TGTGCCAGCAGCCCGGGGGGCACTAATGAAAAACTGTTTTTT. Translated, it gives CASSPGGTNEKLFF. The J gene is TRBJ1-4, the V gene TRBV7-9; weak D call: TRBD1 (6 bases). Germline loops: CDR1 SEHNR, CDR2 FQNEAQ (reference sequence). Trimming left V 5 bases short and J 2 bases short, with 9 bases between. The CDR3 has 14 amino acids.